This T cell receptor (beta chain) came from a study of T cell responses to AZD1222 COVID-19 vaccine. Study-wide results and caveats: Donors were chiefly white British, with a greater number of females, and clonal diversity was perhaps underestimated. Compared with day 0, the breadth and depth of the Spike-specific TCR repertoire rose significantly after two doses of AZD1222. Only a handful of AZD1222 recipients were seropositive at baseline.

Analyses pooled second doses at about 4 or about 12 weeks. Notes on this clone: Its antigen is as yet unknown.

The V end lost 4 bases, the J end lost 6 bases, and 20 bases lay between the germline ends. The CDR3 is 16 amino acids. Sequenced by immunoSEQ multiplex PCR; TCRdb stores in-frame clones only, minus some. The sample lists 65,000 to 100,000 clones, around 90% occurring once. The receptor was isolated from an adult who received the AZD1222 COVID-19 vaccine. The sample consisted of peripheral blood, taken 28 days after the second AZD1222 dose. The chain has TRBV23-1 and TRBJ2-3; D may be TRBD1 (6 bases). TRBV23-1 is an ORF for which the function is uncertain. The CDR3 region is CASSPTRVQGTDTQYF. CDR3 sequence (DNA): TGCGCCAGCAGTCCCACGAGGGTACAGGGAACTGATACGCAGTATTTT.